This T cell receptor (beta chain) came from a study of OX40 agonist ivuxolimab in advanced cancers. The germline V gene has CDR1 LNHDA and CDR2 SQIVND (reference sequence). The CDR3 has 15 residues. The V gene lost 2 bases and the J gene lost 3 bases, with 11 bases spanning the gap. Assay: immunoSEQ multiplex PCR; the TCRdb copy retains only in-frame clones and omits some. The table has more than 70,000 clones, approximately 92% seen once. Turning to this clone: Its target is not known.

General study points: Average numbers of expanded clones were greater in CD8+ T cells than in CD4+. Clonal expansion among partial responders at 0.1-3.0 mg/kg ranked near the lowest.

Patients were excluded for autoimmune disease history or systemic immunosuppression. Sampled blood was obtained at baseline, cycle 4 day 1, and cycle 7 day 1. The receptor was isolated from an adult with an advanced solid tumor such as melanoma, head and neck, liver or kidney cancer. The specimen was CD4+ or CD8+ T cells sorted from blood, collected in a trial of the OX40 agonist ivuxolimab. The rearrangement uses TRBV19 and TRBJ1-5; no reliable D call. The DNA for the CDR3 is TGTGCCAGTAGTATATCGCAGAAAAACAATCAGCCCCAGCATTTT. It translates to CASSISQKNNQPQHF.